Listed below are T cell receptor beta chains from one sample, sequenced in a study of T cells in Graves' hyperthyroidism and ophthalmopathy. TCRdb analysed the multiplex PCR reads with MiXCR anew, one entry per CDR3 protein. There are fewer than 850,000 distinct CDR3 sequences in the sample; about 18% occur only once, and around a sixth lies in the top ten. Material: blood. The receptor source for this set is a man aged 45 to 65 with Graves' hyperthyroidism. The CDR3 runs from the conserved cysteine through the conserved F or W. A D gene is named only where the DNA matches it firmly. The listing skips clone size in some rows; elsewhere it reads once, few, many or a size class.

>few|TRBJ1-2|TRBV19|-|13
CASSIPLDYGYTF
TGTGCCAGTAGTATTCCTCTCGACTATGGCTACACCTTC
>few|TRBJ2-1|TRBV19|TRBD1|13
CASQGQGRNEQFF
TGTGCCAGTCAAGGACAGGGGAGGAATGAGCAGTTCTTC
>many|TRBJ2-2|TRBV11-3|-|14
CASSLPGNTGELFF
TGTGCCAGCAGCTTACCAGGGAACACCGGGGAGCTGTTTTTT
>-|TRBJ1-5|TRBV28|-|14
CASSLDIANQPQHF
TGTGCCAGCAGCCTGGACATCGCTAATCAGCCCCAGCATTTT
>-|TRBJ2-7|TRBV20-1|TRBD1|16
CSAVHFGTGSSYEQYF
TGCAGTGCTGTTCACTTCGGGACAGGGAGTTCCTACGAGCAGTACTTC
>many|TRBJ1-1|TRBV20-1|-|16
CSARDVPGQTNTEAFF
TGCAGTGCTAGAGATGTCCCGGGGCAGACGAACACTGAAGCTTTCTTT
>-|TRBJ1-6|TRBV28|-|15
CASSLQGQYNSPLHF
TGTGCCAGCAGTTTACAAGGACAATATAATTCACCCCTCCACTTT
>few|TRBJ2-1|TRBV14|TRBD2|15
CASSQVEGGSKEQFF
TGTGCCAGCAGCCAAGTTGAGGGAGGGTCAAAAGAGCAGTTCTTC
>many|TRBJ2-3|TRBV28|-|15
CASSLNWDSTDTQYF
TGTGCCAGCAGTTTAAATTGGGACTCCACAGATACGCAGTATTTT
>many|TRBJ2-3|TRBV27|-|14
CASSYRTHTDTQYF
TGTGCCAGCAGTTACCGGACCCACACAGATACGCAGTATTTT
>many|TRBJ2-2|TRBV7-3|TRBD2|16
CASSLAGGVGTGELFF
TGTGCCAGCAGCCTAGCGGGAGGGGTTGGCACCGGGGAGCTGTTTTTT
>-|TRBJ1-2|TRBV11-3|TRBD1|15
CASSYRDSSNYGYTF
TGTGCCAGCAGCTACCGGGACAGTTCTAACTATGGCTACACCTTC
>many|TRBJ2-5|TRBV7-9|TRBD1|18
CASSPRTGAASGGETQYF
TGTGCCAGCAGCCCGAGGACAGGGGCGGCTAGCGGAGGAGAGACCCAGTACTTC
>once|TRBJ1-1|TRBV7-9|-|12
CAGSPSGFVAFF
TGTGCCGGCAGCCCCAGTGGGTTTGTAGCTTTCTTT
>-|TRBJ2-7|TRBV6-5|-|12
CASSWTIHEQYF
TGTGCCAGCAGTTGGACAATCCACGAGCAGTACTTC
>many|TRBJ1-1|TRBV27|TRBD1|15
CASSWTGAVNTEAFF
TGTGCCAGCAGTTGGACAGGGGCAGTGAACACTGAAGCTTTCTTT
>-|TRBJ2-1|TRBV29-1|-|14
CSVDAWGSYNEQFF
TGCAGCGTTGATGCGTGGGGCTCCTACAATGAGCAGTTCTTC
>-|TRBJ2-2|TRBV7-9|TRBD1|19
CASSFRILSGQGNTGELFF
TGTGCCAGCAGCTTTCGTATCTTATCGGGACAGGGGAACACCGGGGAGCTGTTTTTT
>-|TRBJ2-2|TRBV11-2|-|16
CASSLRRFANTGELFF
TGTGCCAGCAGCTTACGGCGGTTCGCGAACACCGGGGAGCTGTTTTTT
>many|TRBJ2-5|TRBV15|-|14
CATSSLQGRKTQYF
TGTGCCACCAGCAGTTTACAGGGGAGGAAGACCCAGTACTTC
>many|TRBJ2-1|TRBV28|TRBD2|16
CASSSSGSRSYNEQFF
TGTGCCAGCAGTTCTAGCGGGAGCCGGTCCTACAATGAGCAGTTCTTC
>once|TRBJ2-5|TRBV19|-|13
CASSKQRQETQYF
TGTGCCAGTAGTAAACAGCGGCAAGAGACCCAGTACTTC
>-|TRBJ2-1|TRBV4-1|TRBD2|17
CASSQVSPGLGGNEQFF
TGCGCCAGCAGCCAAGTGTCCCCGGGACTAGGGGGCAATGAGCAGTTCTTC
>many|TRBJ2-5|TRBV11-3|TRBD1|16
CASSLTWDRGQETQYF
TGTGCCAGCAGCTTAACTTGGGACAGGGGGCAAGAGACCCAGTACTTC
>few|TRBJ2-5|TRBV7-2|TRBD2|16
CASSHGFGRAGETQYF
TGTGCCAGCAGCCATGGATTCGGGAGGGCCGGTGAGACCCAGTACTTC
>few|TRBJ2-2|TRBV28|TRBD2|19
CASSYGRGGPNVNTGELFF
TGTGCCAGCAGTTATGGGCGCGGGGGGCCAAATGTGAACACCGGGGAGCTGTTTTTT
>many|TRBJ2-7|TRBV28|-|11
CASSLLHEQYF
TGTGCCAGCAGTTTATTGCACGAGCAGTACTTC
>-|TRBJ2-7|TRBV7-9|TRBD1|17
CAKSSLHSGQGTYEQYF
TGTGCCAAGAGCTCGTTACATTCGGGACAGGGGACCTACGAGCAGTACTTC
>few|TRBJ2-7|TRBV4-2|TRBD1|17
CASSQGIGTGSSYEQYF
TGTGCCAGCAGCCAAGGTATTGGGACAGGAAGTTCCTACGAGCAGTACTTC
>many|TRBJ2-5|TRBV28|TRBD1|14
CASSVNRGPETQYF
TGTGCCAGCAGTGTCAACAGGGGCCCGGAGACCCAGTACTTC
>many|TRBJ2-5|TRBV29-1|-|12
CSVERSGETQYF
TGCAGCGTTGAGCGGAGTGGGGAGACCCAGTACTTC
>many|TRBJ2-3|TRBV11-2|-|17
CASSLALDGFSTDTQYF
TGTGCCAGCAGCTTAGCATTAGACGGATTTAGCACAGATACGCAGTATTTT
>-|TRBJ2-1|TRBV20-1|TRBD2|16
CSARVAAGKRYNEQFF
TGCAGTGCTAGAGTTGCAGCGGGAAAAAGATACAATGAGCAGTTCTTC
>few|TRBJ1-4|TRBV5-1|TRBD1|15
CASSSRDSLNEKLFF
TGCGCCAGCAGCTCCCGGGACAGCCTTAATGAAAAACTGTTTTTT
>-|TRBJ1-6|TRBV7-2|TRBD1|15
CASSPGTGENSPLHF
TGTGCCAGCAGCCCTGGGACAGGGGAAAACTCACCCCTCCACTTT
>-|TRBJ2-1|TRBV5-1|TRBD2|14
CASSPRGTSTLEFF
TGCGCCAGCAGCCCCCGAGGGACTAGCACTCTAGAGTTCTTC
>-|TRBJ2-7|TRBV29-1|-|12
CSVGDGSYEQYF
TGCAGCGTGGGGGACGGCTCCTACGAGCAGTACTTC
>many|TRBJ1-4|TRBV7-2|-|14
CASSQDRYNEKLFF
TGTGCCAGCAGCCAAGACAGATATAATGAAAAACTGTTTTTT
>few|TRBJ2-3|TRBV19|-|16
CASRILGGPGTDTQYF
TGTGCCAGTAGGATTCTAGGAGGGCCCGGCACAGATACGCAGTATTTT
>many|TRBJ2-5|TRBV10-1|TRBD2|15
CASSESSGNQETQYF
TGCGCCAGCAGTGAGTCTAGCGGGAACCAAGAGACCCAGTACTTC
>few|TRBJ2-1|TRBV2|TRBD2|15
CASSGQREGRNEQFF
TGTGCCAGCAGTGGACAGCGGGAGGGTCGTAATGAGCAGTTCTTC
>many|TRBJ2-2|TRBV6-1|TRBD2|16
CASSTLAGTSTGELFF
TGTGCCAGCAGTACACTAGCGGGGACCTCCACCGGGGAGCTGTTTTTT
>-|TRBJ2-1|TRBV12-3/TRBV12-4|TRBD2|18
CASSSGLAGGPSYNEQFF
TGTGCCAGCAGTTCGGGACTAGCGGGAGGGCCCTCCTACAATGAGCAGTTCTTC
>-|TRBJ1-6|TRBV7-2|TRBD1|13
CASSLGTGAPLHF
TGTGCCAGCAGCTTAGGGACAGGGGCCCCCCTCCACTTT
>many|TRBJ2-1|TRBV2|-|15
CASSATPGVPNEQFF
TGTGCCAGCAGTGCCACCCCGGGAGTTCCCAATGAGCAGTTCTTC
>many|TRBJ2-2|TRBV20-1|-|16
CSARDPRDPLTGELFF
TGCAGTGCTAGAGACCCCCGGGACCCCCTCACCGGGGAGCTGTTTTTT
>many|TRBJ1-6|TRBV28|-|18
CASSLWGPSSSYNSPLHF
TGTGCCAGCAGTTTATGGGGACCCTCGAGCTCCTATAATTCACCCCTCCACTTT
>-|TRBJ2-6|TRBV6-1|-|18
CASSELGEVINGANVLTF
TGTGCCAGCAGTGAGCTTGGGGAGGTAATAAATGGGGCCAACGTCCTGACTTTC
>many|TRBJ2-1|TRBV2|TRBD2|15
CASSRTSRSYNEQFF
TGTGCCAGCAGTCGGACTAGCAGGAGCTACAATGAGCAGTTCTTC
>many|TRBJ2-7|TRBV12-3/TRBV12-4|-|14
CASSLAVGSAEQYF
TGTGCCAGCAGTTTAGCCGTGGGTTCGGCCGAGCAGTACTTC
>once|TRBJ1-1|TRBV28|-|15
CASSTRRGGNTEAFF
TGTGCCAGCAGTACCCGGAGGGGGGGGAACACTGAAGCTTTCTTT
>-|TRBJ2-1|TRBV12-3/TRBV12-4|TRBD2|15
CASSRFGLDYNEQFF
TGTGCCAGCAGCCGTTTTGGACTAGATTACAATGAGCAGTTCTTC
>-|TRBJ1-4|TRBV10-3|TRBD1|17
CAISTGQGSRSDEQLFF
TGTGCCATCAGCACGGGACAGGGGAGTAGGAGTGATGAACAACTGTTTTTT
>many|TRBJ1-1|TRBV2|-|14
CASSARTGKGEAFF
TGTGCCAGCAGCGCCCGTACAGGGAAAGGTGAAGCTTTCTTT
>-|TRBJ1-1|TRBV20-1|-|15
CSANNRDKFTTEAFF
TGCAGTGCTAATAACCGGGACAAATTTACCACTGAAGCTTTCTTT
>-|TRBJ1-3|TRBV10-3|-|17
CAISESDVRGSGNTIYF
TGTGCCATCAGTGAGTCGGATGTCAGGGGCTCTGGAAACACCATATATTTT
>-|TRBJ2-1|TRBV7-3|-|13
CASSPGAFGEQFF
TGTGCCAGCAGCCCCGGGGCCTTCGGGGAGCAGTTCTTC
>-|TRBJ2-2|TRBV6-1|-|16
CASGLVADANTGELFF
TGTGCCAGCGGACTCGTAGCGGATGCGAACACCGGGGAGCTGTTTTTT
>many|TRBJ2-1|TRBV14|-|15
CASSQDWNRVNEQFF
TGTGCCAGCAGCCAAGATTGGAACAGGGTCAATGAGCAGTTCTTC